The sequence of this T cell receptor (beta chain) was determined in a study of human T cells and chemical hapten exposure (dated by TCRdb to 2020 to 2023). In terms of the full investigation: For sensitization, 2% DPC in acetone was applied to an approximately 2 cm by approximately 2 cm area of upper inner arm skin. Throughout the roughly 25-week study period, patients were also given weekly therapeutic DPC doses on the scalp. Patch testing was done on the upper back using Finn chambers containing 0.01% DPC, and results were scored after 6 days according to International Contact Dermatitis Research Group standards. The mostly female patient cohort included alopecia areata with under or over 50% scalp involvement, alopecia totalis and alopecia universalis. Libraries were combined into a pool for sequencing, and differences in TCR yield between samples came mainly from small differences in library volumes within the pool. In alopecia patients, the study followed how the peripheral blood TCR repertoire changed in vivo over primary and secondary sensitization to diphenylcyclopropenone (DPC), a hapten. Blood was sampled from patients pre-sensitization (week 0) and at 2, 6 and about 24 weeks after DPC sensitization. Blood for TCR sequencing was provided by twenty-nine alopecia patients at one to four time points (pre-sensitization, 2, 6 and 24 weeks). On the study overall, not on this receptor specifically: The number of TCRs above 1 in 1000 frequency did not change with DPC sensitization; there was no evidence of global repertoire structure alterations. Alopecia, a presumed autoimmune disease, was present in all patients, so the immune response of the patients might differ from that of healthy individuals. The number of PT1 expanded TCRs positively correlated with patch test score, significant at thresholds 8, 16 and 32 but not 4. Significantly more large CDR3 similarity clusters were formed by expanded TCRs than by pre-sensitization or healthy control sets, consistent with antigen-driven responses. Repeated subsampling changed both the strength of the expansion versus patch-test correlation and the threshold at which the correlation became significant.

In its sample, this clonotype was seen many times. The antigen it binds to is not known. Per-base quality was not reported, and no clone a single base away is much larger than it. The CDR3 covers 13 residues, taking in both the cysteine and the phenylalanine. Just the 39-base CDR3 DNA is kept, in frame starting at base 1. Trimming takes 3 bases off V and 5 bases off J; junction bases not matched to a gene: 4. Via the germline V gene (reference sequence), CDR1 is DFQATT and CDR2 SNEGSKA. The library was produced with RACE. The instrument given in TCRdb is NextSeq 500. Library preparation attached unique molecular identifiers to individual cDNA molecules for quantitative, reproducible TCR counting. From each blood RNA sample, both TCR alpha and TCR beta chains were sequenced. The study's own analysis went as follows. The median number of TCRs per sample was 85,000 to 100,000, ranging from roughly 23,224 to 690,600. The Decombinator software suite was used to annotate the V, J and CDR3 of the TCR reads. To make PS versus PT1 abundance plots, every sample was subsampled to the same number of TCRs (28,000). TCRs were defined as expanded if absent before sensitization and observed at least eight times at the 2-week time point. TCRdb reprocessed the public reads (quality trimming at Q25 with fastp, clone calling with MiXCR) and kept in-frame beta chains. Identical CDR3 protein sequences are pooled into one entry, listed with their most common genes and DNA. The V and J calls reflect TCRdb's pipeline rather than the authors' work. The sample has tens of thousands of distinct CDR3 sequences on record, approximately 3.5% of them singletons. The top ten hold 6.7% of the sample.

This specimen's time point label, per the study, means: patch test 2, 6 weeks after DPC sensitization. Read against the paper, the sample's treatment or condition label means: therapeutic diphenylcyclopropenone sensitization with weekly scalp DPC. At every patch-test visit, the blood draw took place before the patch test was put on. Patients were eligible if aged 18 to 70, diagnosed with alopecia and judged suitable for DPC therapy, and pregnant patients were excluded. Total RNA was isolated from unfractionated whole blood collected in Tempus Blood RNA tubes. The sample in question was whole blood, obtained in connection with sensitization to the hapten diphenylcyclopropenone (DPC). The sequence derives from a man aged 35 to 55 with alopecia areata. Some clones in this sample may be carry-over from other donors' samples. The V gene is TRBV20-1 and the J gene is TRBJ1-5; 7 central bases correspond to TRBD1. The CDR3 region has the sequence CSARRGQDQPQHF. The bases read TGCAGTGCTAGGAGGGGGCAGGATCAGCCCCAGCATTTT.